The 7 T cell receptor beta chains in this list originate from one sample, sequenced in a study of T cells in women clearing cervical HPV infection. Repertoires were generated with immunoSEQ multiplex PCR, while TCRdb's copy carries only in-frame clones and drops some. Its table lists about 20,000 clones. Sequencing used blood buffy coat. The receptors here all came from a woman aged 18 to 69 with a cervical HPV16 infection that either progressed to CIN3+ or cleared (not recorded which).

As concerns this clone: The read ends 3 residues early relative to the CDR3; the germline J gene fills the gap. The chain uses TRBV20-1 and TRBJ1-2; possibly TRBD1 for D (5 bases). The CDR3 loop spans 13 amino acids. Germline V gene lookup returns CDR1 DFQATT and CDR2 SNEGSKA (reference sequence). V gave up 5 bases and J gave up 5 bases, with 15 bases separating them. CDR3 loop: CSAYRDSGYGYTF. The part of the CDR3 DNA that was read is TGCAGTGCTTACCGGGACTCAGGGTATGGC.

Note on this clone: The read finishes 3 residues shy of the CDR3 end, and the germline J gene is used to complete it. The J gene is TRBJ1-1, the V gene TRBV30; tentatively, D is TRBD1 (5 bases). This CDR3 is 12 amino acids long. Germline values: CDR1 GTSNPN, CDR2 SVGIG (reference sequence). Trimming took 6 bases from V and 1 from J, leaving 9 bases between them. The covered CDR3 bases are TGTGCCTGTGACAGCCCGAACACTGAA. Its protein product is CACDSPNTE. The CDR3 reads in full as CACDSPNTEAFF.

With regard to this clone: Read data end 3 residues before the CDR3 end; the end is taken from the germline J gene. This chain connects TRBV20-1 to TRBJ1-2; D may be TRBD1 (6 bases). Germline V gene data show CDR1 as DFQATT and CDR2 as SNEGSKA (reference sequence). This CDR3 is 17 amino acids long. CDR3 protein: CSAQALTSGGAWKTYTF. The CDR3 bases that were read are TGCAGTGCTCAAGCGCTAACTAGCGGGGGGGCGTGGAAGACC.

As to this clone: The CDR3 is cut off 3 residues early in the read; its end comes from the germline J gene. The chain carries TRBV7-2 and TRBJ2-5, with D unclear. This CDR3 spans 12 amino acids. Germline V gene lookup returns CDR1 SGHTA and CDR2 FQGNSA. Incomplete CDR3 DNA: TGTGCCAGCAGCTCCGGGTCAACCACC. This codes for CASSSGSTT. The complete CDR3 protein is CASSSGSTTQYF.

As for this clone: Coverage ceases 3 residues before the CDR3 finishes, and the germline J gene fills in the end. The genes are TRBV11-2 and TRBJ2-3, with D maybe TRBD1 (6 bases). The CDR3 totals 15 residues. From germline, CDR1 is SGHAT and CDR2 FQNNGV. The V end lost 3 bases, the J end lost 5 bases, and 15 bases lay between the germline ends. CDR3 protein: CASSLWGPGVDTQYF. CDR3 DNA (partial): TGTGCCAGCAGCTTGTGGGGGCCCGGCGTAGATACG.

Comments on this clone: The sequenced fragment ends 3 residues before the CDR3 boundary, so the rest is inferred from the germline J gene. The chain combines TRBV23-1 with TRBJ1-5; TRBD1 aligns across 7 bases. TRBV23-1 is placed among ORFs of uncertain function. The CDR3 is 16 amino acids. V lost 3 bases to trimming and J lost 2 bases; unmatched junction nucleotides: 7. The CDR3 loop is CASSQIGQGGNQPQHF. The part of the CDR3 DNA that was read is TGCGCCAGCAGTCAGATAGGGCAGGGGGGCAATCAGCCC.

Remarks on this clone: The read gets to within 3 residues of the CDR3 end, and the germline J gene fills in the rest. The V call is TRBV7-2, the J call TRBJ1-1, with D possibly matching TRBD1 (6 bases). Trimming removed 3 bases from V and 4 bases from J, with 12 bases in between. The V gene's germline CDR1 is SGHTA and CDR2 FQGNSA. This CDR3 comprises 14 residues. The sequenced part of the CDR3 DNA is TGTGCCAGCAGCTTCCAGGGGAAGGGCACTGAA. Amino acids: CASSFQGKGTE. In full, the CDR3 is CASSFQGKGTEAFF.